The rows below give T cell receptor beta chains drawn from one sample of a study of T cell changes during pregnancy in multiple sclerosis. Measured with immunoSEQ multiplex PCR; TCRdb has only the in-frame clones, and not every one. The repertoire holds about 60,000 clones, with just over 90% as singletons. This specimen consisted of peripheral blood, obtained in the second trimester of pregnancy. Every receptor here comes from a female donor with multiple sclerosis, enrolled in a pregnancy study. CDR3s include the opening cysteine and the closing phenylalanine or tryptophan. The D gene is left open where the match is weak. Clone size is given for some rows only: seen once, a few or many times, or a class if the clone is expanded.

D: .; J: TRBJ2-6; V: TRBV29-1; size: .; CDR3: CSAESGANVLTF; DNA: TGCAGCGCAGAATCTGGGGCCAACGTCCTGACTTTC
D: .; J: TRBJ2-7; V: TRBV28; size: .; CDR3: CASSLLETGNSYEQYF; DNA: TGTGCCAGCAGTTTATTGGAGACAGGCAATTCCTACGAGCAGTACTTC
D: .; J: TRBJ1-2; V: TRBV6-5; size: .; CDR3: CASSYRLRGGGYTF; DNA: TGTGCCAGCAGTTACCGGCTACGAGGTGGGGGCTACACCTTC
D: .; J: TRBJ1-1; V: TRBV18; size: .; CDR3: CASSPAGRTEAFF; DNA: TGTGCCAGCTCCCCCGCAGGGCGGACTGAAGCTTTCTTT
D: TRBD2; J: TRBJ2-3; V: TRBV19; size: once; CDR3: CATSRASGGAGTDTQYF; DNA: TGTGCCACCTCTCGGGCTAGCGGGGGGGCCGGCACAGATACGCAGTATTTT
D: TRBD2; J: TRBJ2-2; V: TRBV7-6; size: .; CDR3: CASSLVWGTSTGELFF; DNA: TGTGCCAGCAGCTTAGTCTGGGGGACTAGCACCGGGGAGCTGTTTTTT
D: TRBD2; J: TRBJ2-2; V: TRBV7-6; size: .; CDR3: CASSRLSSVTSGGFTGELFF; DNA: TGTGCCAGCAGCCGCCTCTCTTCCGTTACTAGCGGGGGCTTTACCGGGGAGCTGTTTTTT
D: .; J: TRBJ1-1; V: TRBV5-5; size: .; CDR3: CASSLTQGIWTEAFF; DNA: TGTGCCAGCAGCTTGACTCAGGGAATATGGACTGAAGCTTTCTTT
D: TRBD1; J: TRBJ1-3; V: TRBV7-2; size: .; CDR3: CASSLGTGGAGNTIYF; DNA: TGTGCCAGCAGCTTAGGGACAGGGGGCGCTGGAAACACCATATATTTT
D: .; J: TRBJ2-7; V: TRBV21-1; size: .; CDR3: CASSSGTPYEQYF; DNA: TGTGCCAGCAGTTCCGGTACCCCCTACGAGCAGTACTTC
D: TRBD1; J: TRBJ2-5; V: TRBV5-1; size: .; CDR3: CASSPDRAETQYF; DNA: TGCGCCAGCAGCCCTGACAGGGCTGAGACCCAGTACTTC
D: .; J: TRBJ2-4; V: TRBV2; size: .; CDR3: CASRDSPGNIQYF; DNA: TGTGCCAGCAGGGACAGCCCAGGAAACATTCAGTACTTC
D: .; J: TRBJ2-7; V: TRBV7-9; size: few; CDR3: CASSLGRHYEQYF; DNA: TGTGCCAGCAGCTTAGGCAGGCACTACGAGCAGTACTTC
D: .; J: TRBJ1-4; V: TRBV7-2; size: .; CDR3: CASSWTFNEKLFF; DNA: TGTGCCAGCAGCTGGACATTCAATGAAAAACTGTTTTTT
D: TRBD1; J: TRBJ1-1; V: TRBV28; size: .; CDR3: CASSLAGGHTEAFF; DNA: TGTGCCAGCAGTTTGGCAGGGGGGCACACTGAAGCTTTCTTT
D: TRBD2; J: TRBJ2-5; V: TRBV7-9; size: .; CDR3: CASSSVLGGEVTQYF; DNA: TGTGCCAGCAGCTCGGTTCTCGGGGGGGAAGTGACCCAGTACTTC
D: TRBD1; J: TRBJ1-3; V: TRBV7-2; size: .; CDR3: CASSTGTGRNTIYF; DNA: TGTGCCAGCAGCACCGGGACAGGTAGAAACACCATATATTTT
D: TRBD1; J: TRBJ2-5; V: TRBV5-6; size: .; CDR3: CASSLAGQSTIQETQYF; DNA: TGTGCCAGCAGCTTGGCGGGACAGTCAACTATACAAGAGACCCAGTACTTC
D: .; J: TRBJ1-3; V: TRBV2; size: .; CDR3: CASSYLGAQSSGNTIYF; DNA: TGTGCCAGCAGTTACCTAGGGGCCCAGAGCTCTGGAAACACCATATATTTT
D: TRBD2; J: TRBJ2-7; V: TRBV11-1; size: .; CDR3: CASSSPTSAGEQYF; DNA: TGTGCCAGCAGCTCGCCGACTAGCGCGGGAGAGCAGTACTTC
D: .; J: TRBJ1-3; V: TRBV4-3; size: .; CDR3: CASSQDGLSNTIYF; DNA: TGCGCCAGCAGCCAAGATGGCCTTTCAAACACCATATATTTT
D: .; J: TRBJ2-7; V: TRBV5-4; size: .; CDR3: CASSLRANEQYF; DNA: TGTGCCAGCAGCTTGCGCGCGAACGAGCAGTACTTC
D: .; J: TRBJ2-2; V: TRBV7-2; size: once; CDR3: CASSPQGPGELFF; DNA: TGTGCCAGCAGCCCACAGGGTCCCGGGGAGCTGTTTTTT
D: TRBD1; J: TRBJ2-1; V: TRBV19; size: .; CDR3: CASSFRQGALPHEQFF; DNA: TGTGCCAGTAGTTTCCGCCAGGGGGCGCTGCCCCATGAGCAGTTCTTC
D: .; J: TRBJ1-6; V: TRBV28; size: .; CDR3: CASSLSGPLHF; DNA: TGTGCCAGCAGTTTATCAGGACCCCTCCACTTT
D: TRBD1; J: TRBJ1-5; V: TRBV10-3; size: .; CDR3: CATTGGNQPQHF; DNA: TGTGCCACGACAGGGGGGAATCAGCCCCAGCATTTT
D: TRBD2; J: TRBJ2-7; V: TRBV18; size: once; CDR3: CASSPTKGTSGGHPWEQYF; DNA: TGTGCCAGCTCACCTACGAAGGGGACTAGCGGGGGACACCCCTGGGAGCAGTACTTC
D: .; J: TRBJ1-6; V: TRBV2; size: .; CDR3: CASSEMRGQNSPLHF; DNA: TGTGCCAGCAGTGAAATGCGGGGTCAGAATTCACCCCTCCACTTT
D: .; J: TRBJ1-3; V: TRBV6-5; size: few; CDR3: CASSTLPGAGNTIYF; DNA: TGTGCCAGCAGTACCCTGCCAGGGGCTGGAAACACCATATATTTT
D: TRBD2; J: TRBJ2-5; V: TRBV18; size: .; CDR3: CASSPLLGGDRETQYF; DNA: TGTGCCAGCTCACCACTCCTGGGAGGGGATAGAGAGACCCAGTACTTC
D: TRBD1; J: TRBJ1-1; V: TRBV27; size: .; CDR3: CASSPGQGGEAFF; DNA: TGTGCCAGCAGTCCGGGACAGGGGGGTGAAGCTTTCTTT
D: TRBD1; J: TRBJ1-1; V: TRBV9; size: .; CDR3: CASSPRGQGAEAFF; DNA: TGTGCCAGCAGCCCCCGGGGACAGGGGGCTGAAGCTTTCTTT
D: .; J: TRBJ1-1; V: TRBV4-1; size: .; CDR3: CASSQGYRNTEAFF; DNA: TGCGCCAGCAGCCAAGGGTATAGAAACACTGAAGCTTTCTTT
D: .; J: TRBJ2-1; V: TRBV7-2; size: .; CDR3: CASSWSRRGFDYNEQFF; DNA: TGTGCCAGCAGCTGGAGTAGACGGGGGTTCGATTACAATGAGCAGTTCTTC
D: .; J: TRBJ2-5; V: TRBV4-1; size: .; CDR3: CASSQPGRKETQYF; DNA: TGCGCCAGCAGCCAACCCGGGAGAAAAGAGACCCAGTACTTC
D: .; J: TRBJ2-1; V: TRBV4-1; size: .; CDR3: CASSQVSREEQFF; DNA: TGCGCCAGCAGCCAAGTGTCGAGGGAAGAGCAGTTCTTC
D: TRBD2; J: TRBJ2-3; V: TRBV5-6; size: .; CDR3: CASSPGLAGTFDTQYF; DNA: TGTGCCAGCAGCCCGGGACTAGCTGGGACCTTTGATACGCAGTATTTT
D: TRBD1; J: TRBJ1-2; V: TRBV28; size: .; CDR3: CASSLTGTPRGGYTF; DNA: TGTGCCAGCAGTTTAACGGGGACCCCCAGGGGGGGCTACACCTTC
D: .; J: TRBJ2-7; V: TRBV5-1; size: .; CDR3: CASSPPTGTYEQYF; DNA: TGCGCCAGCAGCCCCCCCACCGGTACCTACGAGCAGTACTTC
D: .; J: TRBJ1-5; V: TRBV7-2; size: .; CDR3: CASSSSANSNQPQHF; DNA: TGTGCCAGCAGTTCGAGCGCAAATAGCAATCAGCCCCAGCATTTT
D: .; J: TRBJ2-3; V: TRBV6-4; size: .; CDR3: CASSAGTDTQYF; DNA: TGTGCCAGCAGTGCCGGCACAGATACGCAGTATTTT
D: .; J: TRBJ1-1; V: TRBV14; size: once; CDR3: CASSQAPGGTEAFF; DNA: TGTGCCAGCAGCCAAGCCCCGGGAGGCACTGAAGCTTTCTTT
D: .; J: TRBJ1-1; V: TRBV6-5; size: .; CDR3: CASSPGVTEAFF; DNA: TGTGCCAGCAGTCCAGGGGTCACTGAAGCTTTCTTT
D: .; J: TRBJ1-2; V: TRBV28; size: .; CDR3: CASSFNRLIGYGYTF; DNA: TGTGCCAGCAGTTTTAACAGGTTGATTGGCTATGGCTACACCTTC
D: .; J: TRBJ1-3; V: TRBV6-6; size: .; CDR3: CASSYSRTASGNTIYF; DNA: TGTGCCAGCAGTTACTCCCGGACAGCCTCTGGAAACACCATATATTTT
D: .; J: TRBJ2-7; V: TRBV18; size: .; CDR3: CASSPYLTRPGYEQYF; DNA: TGTGCCAGCTCACCCTACCTGACTAGGCCCGGCTACGAGCAGTACTTC
D: .; J: TRBJ1-3; V: TRBV11-3; size: .; CDR3: CASSLSSGVSSGNTIYF; DNA: TGTGCCAGCAGCTTAAGTTCCGGGGTATCCTCTGGAAACACCATATATTTT
D: TRBD1; J: TRBJ2-7; V: TRBV10-3; size: .; CDR3: CAIGLQGVGGEQYF; DNA: TGTGCCATCGGCTTACAGGGGGTGGGCGGCGAGCAGTACTTC
D: .; J: TRBJ2-1; V: TRBV5-4; size: .; CDR3: CASSTAQGNEQFF; DNA: TGTGCCAGCAGCACTGCACAGGGTAATGAGCAGTTCTTC